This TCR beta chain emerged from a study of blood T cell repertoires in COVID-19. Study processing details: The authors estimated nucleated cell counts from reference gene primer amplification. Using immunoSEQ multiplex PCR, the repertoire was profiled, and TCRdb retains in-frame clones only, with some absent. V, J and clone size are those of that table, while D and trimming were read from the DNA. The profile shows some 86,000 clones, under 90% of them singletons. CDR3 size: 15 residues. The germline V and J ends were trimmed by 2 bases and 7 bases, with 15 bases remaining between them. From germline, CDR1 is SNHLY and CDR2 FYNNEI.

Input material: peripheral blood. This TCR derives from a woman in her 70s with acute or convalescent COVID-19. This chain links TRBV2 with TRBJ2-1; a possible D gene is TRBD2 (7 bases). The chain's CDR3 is CASSEFRGALNEQFF. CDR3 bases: TGTGCCAGCAGTGAATTTCGGGGGGCGCTGAATGAGCAGTTCTTC.